The clone carrying this TCR beta chain is classed as large. The antigen is not known. According to the study, adjacent lung free of atypia was obtained at least 2 cm from the tumor margin. This record comes from a study of T cells in localized non-small cell lung cancer. Findings and caveats of the study: Among the tissues sampled, uninvolved adjacent lung had the highest T cell clonality, above tumor. Adjacent lung tissue had a median around 50 of the top 100 clones found in the tumor. Because only a single region of the tumor was sequenced, heterogeneity remains possible.

Assay: immunoSEQ multiplex PCR; the TCRdb copy retains only in-frame clones and omits some. The sample holds some 870 clones, approximately 18% seen once. The CDR3 spans 17 residues. V lost 4 bases to trimming and J lost 3 bases; unmatched junction nucleotides: 11. Looked up from germline, CDR1 is SGDLS and CDR2 is YYNGEE. The chain combines TRBV9 with TRBJ2-3, with 10 positions matching TRBD2. The source is a man between 40 and 70 years old with stage I lung adenocarcinoma. The sample was normal lung tissue next to the tumor, taken before any cancer treatment. CDR3 region: CASSPPGGAGGTDTQYF. The DNA for the CDR3 is TGTGCCAGCAGCCCTCCGGGGGGAGCGGGAGGGACAGATACGCAGTATTTT.